This T cell receptor beta chain was recovered during a study of blood T cell repertoires in COVID-19. Germline values: CDR1 SGHRS, CDR2 YFSETQ. The CDR3 is made up of 15 amino acids. The V and J ends lost 1 base and 8 bases, in that order; junction bases with no gene match: 6. Data came from immunoSEQ multiplex PCR; TCRdb stores just in-frame clones and leaves some out. The sample lists around 55,000 clones; roughly 85% were seen once. The rearrangement uses TRBV5-1 and TRBJ1-6; 7 nucleotides align to TRBD1. Sequencing was carried out using peripheral blood. The receptor was isolated from a human donor in a cohort sampled during active COVID-19. CDR3 coding DNA: TGCGCCAGCAGCTTGACAGGGGTGGGTGATTCACCCCTCCACTTT. It specifies CASSLTGVGDSPLHF.